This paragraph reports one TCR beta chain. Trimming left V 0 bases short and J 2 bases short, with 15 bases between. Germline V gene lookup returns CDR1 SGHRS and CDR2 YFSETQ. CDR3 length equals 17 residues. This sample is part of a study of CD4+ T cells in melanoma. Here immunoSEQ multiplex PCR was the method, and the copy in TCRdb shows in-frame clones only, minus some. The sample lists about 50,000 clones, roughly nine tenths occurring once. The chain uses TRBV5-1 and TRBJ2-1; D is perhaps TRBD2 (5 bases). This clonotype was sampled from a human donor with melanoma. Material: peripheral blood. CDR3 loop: CASSLALASGPYNEQFF. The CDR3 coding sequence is TGCGCCAGCAGCTTGGCTCTGGCCAGCGGCCCCTACAATGAGCAGTTCTTC.